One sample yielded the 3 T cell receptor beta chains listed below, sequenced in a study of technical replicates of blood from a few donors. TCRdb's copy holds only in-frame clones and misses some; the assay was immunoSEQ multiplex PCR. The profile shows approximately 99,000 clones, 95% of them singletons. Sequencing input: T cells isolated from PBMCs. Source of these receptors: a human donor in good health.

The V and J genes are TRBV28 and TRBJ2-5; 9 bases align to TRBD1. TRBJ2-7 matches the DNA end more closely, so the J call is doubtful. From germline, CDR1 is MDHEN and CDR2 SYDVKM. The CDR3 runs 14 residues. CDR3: CASRRQGGSYEQYF. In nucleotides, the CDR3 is TGTGCCAGCAGGAGACAGGGGGGTTCCTACGAGCAGTACTTC.

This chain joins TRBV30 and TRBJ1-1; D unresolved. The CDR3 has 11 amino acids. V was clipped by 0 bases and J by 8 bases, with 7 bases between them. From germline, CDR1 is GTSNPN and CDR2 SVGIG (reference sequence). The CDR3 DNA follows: TGTGCCTGGAGTGTACTCTCCGAAGCTTTCTTT. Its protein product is CAWSVLSEAFF.

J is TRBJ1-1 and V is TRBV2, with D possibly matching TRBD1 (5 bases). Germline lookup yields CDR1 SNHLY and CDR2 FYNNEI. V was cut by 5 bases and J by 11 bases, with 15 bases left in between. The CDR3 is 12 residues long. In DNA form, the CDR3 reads TGTGCCAGCAGTCGTGACGGACATTGGGCTTTCTTT. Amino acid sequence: CASSRDGHWAFF.